The next 2 T cell receptor beta chains were all read from a single sample in a study of T cells in Graves' hyperthyroidism and ophthalmopathy. TCR beta CDR3 regions were amplified from RNA transcripts. The HTBI primer set was used in a first-round RT-PCR of the TCR CDR3. Using its own MiXCR run on the multiplex PCR reads, TCRdb lists one record per CDR3 protein. Among about 600,000 distinct CDR3 sequences listed, about 14% were seen once. The sample taken for sequencing was blood. Receptors were obtained from a woman between 45 and 60 years old with Graves' ophthalmopathy.

This clonotype was detected many times. This chain joins TRBV5-1 and TRBJ2-7, with 10 nucleotides matching TRBD2. The length of the CDR3 is 16 residues. CDR1 SGHRS and CDR2 YFSETQ come from the germline V gene. Trimming at V came to 1 base and at J to 4 bases, leaving 8 bases not matched to a gene. DNA for the CDR3: TGCGCCAGCAGCTTGACGGGTCTAGCGGGAGTTTACGAGCAGTACTTC. Protein product: CASSLTGLAGVYEQYF.

The chain has TRBV19 and TRBJ1-6, with 9 bases aligning to TRBD1. Germline trimming cut 5 bases from V and 3 bases from J; bases unmatched to any gene: 11. The CDR3 covers 18 residues. Germline V lookup: CDR1 LNHDA, CDR2 SQIVND (reference sequence). The CDR3: CASSPPGQGFFYNSPLHF. The CDR3 nucleotides read TGTGCCAGTAGTCCACCGGGACAGGGATTTTTCTATAATTCACCCCTCCACTTT. The full variable domain, completed using reference TRBV19 and TRBJ1-6, is DGGITQSPKYLFRKEGQNVTLSCEQNLNHDAMYWYRQDPGQGLRLIYYSQIVNDFQKGDIAEGYSVSREKKESFPLTVTSAQKNPTAFYLCASSPPGQGFFYNSPLHFGNGTRLTVT.